This TCR beta chain was sequenced in a study of T cell changes during pregnancy in multiple sclerosis (dated by TCRdb to 2018 to 2020). As for the study more broadly: In women with multiple sclerosis, the researchers looked at how the T cell repertoire shifted as pregnancy progressed.

Points on this clone: Its antigen is not yet known. No per-base quality is available; no much larger clone lies one base away.

The receptor library was made with the immunoSEQ multiplex PCR assay. TCRdb holds this immuneACCESS table with in-frame rearrangements only. Some clones are missing; in checked studies, unresolved V genes explain under half, and the rest has no known cause. Within this sample are tens of thousands of clones, with over 70% of them counted one time only. Of the sample, roughly 5.6% is held by the ten largest clones. From a lookup of the germline V gene, CDR1 and CDR2 are SGHRS and YFSETQ. Trimming takes 3 bases from V and 7 bases from J, and the germline ends sit 13 bases apart. The CDR3 numbers 13 residues from cysteine through phenylalanine. Of all the DNA, just the CDR3 is kept, 39 bases in frame from base 1.

The rearrangement joined TRBV5-1 to TRBJ1-2; D gene: possibly TRBD1, on 5 matching bases. The sample consisted of peripheral blood, taken in the first trimester of pregnancy. This TCR came from a female donor in good health, enrolled as a control in a pregnancy study. Here the CDR3 is given as CASSSSGGGGYTF. The bases read TGCGCCAGCAGCTCCTCGGGGGGAGGTGGCTACACCTTC. Extended through the reference TRBV5-1 and TRBJ1-2 proteins, this CDR3 yields the full variable domain: KAGVTQTPRYLIKTRGQQVTLSCSPISGHRSVSWYQQTPGQGLQFLFEYFSETQRNKGNFPGRFSGRQFSNSRSEMNVSTLELGDSALYLCASSSSGGGGYTFGSGTRLTVV.